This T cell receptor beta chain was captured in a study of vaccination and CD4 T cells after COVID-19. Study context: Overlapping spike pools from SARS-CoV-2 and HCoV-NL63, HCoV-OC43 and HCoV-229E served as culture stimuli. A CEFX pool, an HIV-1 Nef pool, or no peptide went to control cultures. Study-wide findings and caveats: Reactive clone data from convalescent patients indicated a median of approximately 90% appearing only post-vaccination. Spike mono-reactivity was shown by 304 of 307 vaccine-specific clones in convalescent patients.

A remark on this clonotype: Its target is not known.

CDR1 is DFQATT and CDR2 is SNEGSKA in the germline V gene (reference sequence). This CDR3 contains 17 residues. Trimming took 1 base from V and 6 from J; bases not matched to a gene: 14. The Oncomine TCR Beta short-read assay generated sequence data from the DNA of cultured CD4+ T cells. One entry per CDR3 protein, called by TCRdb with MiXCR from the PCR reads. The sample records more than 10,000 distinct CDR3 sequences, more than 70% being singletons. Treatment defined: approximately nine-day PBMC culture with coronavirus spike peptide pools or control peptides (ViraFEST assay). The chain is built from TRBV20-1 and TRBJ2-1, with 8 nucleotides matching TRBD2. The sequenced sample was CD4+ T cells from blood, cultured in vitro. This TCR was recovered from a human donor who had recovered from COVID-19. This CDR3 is CSARAHPGLAPTNEQFF. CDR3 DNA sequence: TGCAGTGCTAGAGCCCACCCCGGACTAGCCCCAACCAATGAGCAGTTCTTC.